The clone carrying this T cell receptor beta chain was detected many times. These data come from a study of neurological immune-mediated disorders. Individuals who volunteered at a blood bank located in Maryland, USA, made up the group of healthy controls. The sorted libraries were made from approximately 1 million CD4+ or CD8+ T cells. TCRdb independently ran MiXCR on the 5' RACE reads; one entry per CDR3 protein. Of about 31,000 distinct CDR3 sequences listed, roughly 3.7% are singletons. This receptor was identified in a middle-aged woman in good health. Sequences were obtained from CD4+ T cells from blood.

The CDR3 bases are TGTGCCAGCAGTTTGGTGGGGGCCAACGTCCTGACTTTC. It yields the protein CASSLVGANVLTF. The chain links TRBV12-3 or TRBV12-4 to TRBJ2-6; D is unresolved. Trimming removed 3 bases from V and 4 bases from J, with 4 bases in between. CDR3 length equals 13 residues.